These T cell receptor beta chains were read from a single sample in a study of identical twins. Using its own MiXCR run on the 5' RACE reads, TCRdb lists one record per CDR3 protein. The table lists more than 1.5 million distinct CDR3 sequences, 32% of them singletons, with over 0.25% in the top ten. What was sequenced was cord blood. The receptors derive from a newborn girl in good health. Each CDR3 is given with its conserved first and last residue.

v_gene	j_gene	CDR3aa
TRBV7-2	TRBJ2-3	CASSFQKTSVSTDTQYF
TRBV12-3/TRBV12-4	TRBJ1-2	CASGGRAYGYTF
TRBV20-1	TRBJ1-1	CSARLVGNTEAFF
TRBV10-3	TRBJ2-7	CAISVSQGSYEQYF
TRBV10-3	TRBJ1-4	CAISGTGSPNEKLFF
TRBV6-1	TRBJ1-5	CASRRMEGGDQPQHF
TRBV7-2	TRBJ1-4	CASSPGSSEKLFF
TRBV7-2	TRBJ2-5	CASSLISGTIQETQYF
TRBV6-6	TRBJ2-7	CASSYSGPRGSEQYF
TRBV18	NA	CAGSPLAGYPYEQYF
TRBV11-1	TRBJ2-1	CASSLKLGGNEQFF
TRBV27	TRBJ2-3	CASSLYRGSNGGTDTQYF
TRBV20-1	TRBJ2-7	CSARGGTSPFNEQYF
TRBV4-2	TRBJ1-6	CASSQAGDNSPLHF
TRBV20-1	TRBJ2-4	CSAARQGNIQYF
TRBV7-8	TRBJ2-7	CASGARIPLKLISYEQYF
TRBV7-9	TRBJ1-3	CASSPPRGTGNTIYF
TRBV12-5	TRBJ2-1	CASGLADGYNEQFF
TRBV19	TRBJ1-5	CASSVRDTNQPQHF
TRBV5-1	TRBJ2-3	CASSFRGAGDTQYF
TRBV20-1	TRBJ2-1	CSATGRSALWNEQFF
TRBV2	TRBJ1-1	CASLDSPEAFF
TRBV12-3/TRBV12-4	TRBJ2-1	CASSSTRLAGSYNEQFF
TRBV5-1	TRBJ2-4	CASSLLDRGPPGAKNIQYF
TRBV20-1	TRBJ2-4	CSAEETLGGQYF
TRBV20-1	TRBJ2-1	CSARGQAFSYNERFF
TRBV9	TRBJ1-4	CASSVAPGGPNEKLFF
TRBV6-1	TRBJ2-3	CASSEARTSGDTDTQYF
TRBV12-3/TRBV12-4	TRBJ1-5	CASSFGVQCSNQPQHF
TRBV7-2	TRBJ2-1	CASSLDGTSNEQFF
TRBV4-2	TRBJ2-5	CASSQDPSGLQETQYF
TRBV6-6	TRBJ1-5	CASSPGRDDQPQHF
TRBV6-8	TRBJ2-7	CASSWETSGAPYEQYF
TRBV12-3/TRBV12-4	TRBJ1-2	CASGDRVITGYTF
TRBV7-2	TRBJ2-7	CASSLPRGGSLEQYF
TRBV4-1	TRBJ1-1	CASSQVPRGPEAFF
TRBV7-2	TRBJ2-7	CASSSTSGSYEQYF
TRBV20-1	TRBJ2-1	CSATTRLHYNEQFF
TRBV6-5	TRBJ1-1	CASTQTGVNTEAFF
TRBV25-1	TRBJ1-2	CAANYGYTF
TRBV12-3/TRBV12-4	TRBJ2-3	CASSLKLAGGTDTQYF
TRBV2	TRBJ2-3	CATTLGISTDTQYF
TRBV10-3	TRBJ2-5	CAIRAGAYQETQYF
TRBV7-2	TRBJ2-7	CASSLGNSPYEQYF
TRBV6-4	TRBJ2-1	CASSARTSSMGSYNEQFF
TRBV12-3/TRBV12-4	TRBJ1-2	CASSLVPRRDRDYGYTF
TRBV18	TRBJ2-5	CASSAGLAGEEQYF
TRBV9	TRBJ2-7	CASSVGTRGGYEQYF
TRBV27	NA	CASSFLASSYNEQYF
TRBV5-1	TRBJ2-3	CASSNAGKDTQYF
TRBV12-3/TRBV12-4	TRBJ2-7	CASSPQGWRGDTSHEQYF
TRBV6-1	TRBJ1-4	CASSDTGGEKLFF
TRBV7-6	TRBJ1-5	CASSLRGRVQPQHF
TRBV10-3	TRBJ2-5	CAISEQNLAGGQETQYF
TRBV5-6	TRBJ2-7	CASRSGPSSYNEQYF
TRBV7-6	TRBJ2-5	CASSFIAGLNNEQYF
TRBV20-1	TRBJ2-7	CSAHPTSGSYEQYF
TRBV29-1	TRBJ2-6	CSVHVLGANVLTF
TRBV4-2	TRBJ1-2	CASSQDYEANYGYTF